This TCR beta chain derives from a study of T cells in Graves' hyperthyroidism and ophthalmopathy. Regions amplified from RNA transcripts were the TCR beta CDR3 regions. With the HTBI primer set, the TCR CDR3 went through a first round of RT-PCR. TCRdb recomputed calls from the multiplex PCR reads with MiXCR, one row per CDR3 protein. The table includes under 750,000 distinct CDR3 sequences, approximately 18% detected once. These patients, aged 18 to 65, had recently diagnosed hyperthyroidism lasting under 2 months. This CDR3 comprises 17 residues. Per the germline V gene, CDR1 is MNHNS and CDR2 is SASEGT. V lost 5 bases to trimming and J lost 0 bases; unmatched junction nucleotides: 3. The sample holds a few counts of this clonotype.

The receptor's source is a woman between 45 and 65 years old with Graves' hyperthyroidism that later progressed to Graves' ophthalmopathy. Material for sequencing was blood. The chain is built from TRBV6-1 and TRBJ2-6; 11 nucleotides align to TRBD1. CDR3 DNA sequence: TGTGCCAGCAGTACCGGGACAGGGGGCTCTGGGGCCAACGTCCTGACTTTC. As protein: CASSTGTGGSGANVLTF.